Presented here are 30 T cell receptor beta chains from one specimen sequenced in a study of T-cell reconstitution after alpha-beta-depleted transplantation in children. Preparation of the TCRbeta library used unique molecular identifiers. Using its own MiXCR run on the PCR reads, TCRdb lists one record per CDR3 protein. Seen here are some 460,000 distinct CDR3 sequences, roughly 15% observed once, and the top ten hold under 30%. Sample: PBMCs, mostly from graft donor cells, taken 360 days after TCRalphabeta/CD19-depleted stem cell transplant. The receptors shown here come from a boy under two years old who had a stem cell transplant for Wiskott-Aldrich syndrome, so the T cells may come from the graft donor.

The chain is built from TRBV4-1 and TRBJ2-7; TRBD1 matches 7 bases. Germline V gene lookup returns CDR1 MGHRA and CDR2 YSYEKL. Unmatched junction bases numbered 5, after V lost 3 bases and J lost 3 bases. CDR3 length: 14 residues. The CDR3 DNA is TGCGCCAGCAGCCAGCCGGGACAGTTCTACGAGCAGTACTTC. Encoded protein: CASSQPGQFYEQYF.

This clonotype was counted a few times. This chain connects TRBV7-9 to TRBJ2-7; tentative D call: TRBD1 (6 bases). The CDR3 consists of 15 residues. Germline V gene sequence: CDR1 SEHNR, CDR2 FQNEAQ (reference sequence). V dropped 4 bases and J dropped 3 bases, with 16 bases sitting between them. CDR3 sequence reads: CASSSSTGLGYEQYF. The CDR3 bases are TGTGCCAGCAGCTCCAGCACAGGGTTAGGCTACGAGCAGTACTTC.

This clonotype turned up a few times. The gene calls are TRBV5-4 and TRBJ2-1; 9 bases line up with TRBD2. Germline lookup yields CDR1 SGHNT and CDR2 YYREEE (reference sequence). The CDR3 extends over 16 amino acids. Trimming removed 6 bases from V and 8 bases from J; junction bases left unmatched: 15. The CDR3 region is CASTKGGRAVSDEQFF. In DNA form, the CDR3 reads TGTGCCAGCACTAAAGGCGGGAGGGCTGTAAGTGATGAGCAGTTCTTC.

This chain links TRBV7-4 with TRBJ1-1; no clear D gene. Deletions cut 0 bases from V and 4 bases from J, with 15 bases between. This CDR3 is built from 16 residues. Germline V gives CDR1 SGHVT, CDR2 SQSDAQ. The CDR3 DNA sequence: TGTGCCAGCAGCTTAGCGGCTGGACCCAGAGGCACTGAAGCTTTCTTT. Translation gives CASSLAAGPRGTEAFF.

The DNA for the CDR3 is TGCGCCAGCAGTAGAGACCGTAGCCCGAACACCGGGGAGCTGTTTTTT. Encoded protein: CASSRDRSPNTGELFF. The J gene is TRBJ2-2, the V gene TRBV5-1; D remains unclear. V dropped 5 bases and J dropped 0 bases, with 14 bases sitting between them. Germline CDR1 is SGHRS and CDR2 is YFSETQ. The CDR3 covers 16 residues. The whole variable domain, remainder taken from reference TRBV5-1 and TRBJ2-2, is KAGVTQTPRYLIKTRGQQVTLSCSPISGHRSVSWYQQTPGQGLQFLFEYFSETQRNKGNFPGRFSGRQFSNSRSEMNVSTLELGDSALYLCASSRDRSPNTGELFFGEGSRLTVL.

J is TRBJ2-3 and V is TRBV27, with a possible D match to TRBD2 (5 bases). The CDR3 is 18 amino acids. Germline loops: CDR1 MNHEY, CDR2 SMNVEV (reference sequence). Between the trimmed V and J ends, which lost 6 bases and 6 bases, there was a span of 28 bases. The DNA of the CDR3 is TGTGCCAGCAGGTGGCGAGGGTGGGCCGTAGGGCCCACGGATACGCAGTATTTT. This encodes CASRWRGWAVGPTDTQYF.

In this sample, this clonotype turned up a few times. This chain connects TRBV12-3 or TRBV12-4 to TRBJ2-1; D uncertain. V shed 6 bases and J shed 8 bases, with 14 bases lying between them. The CDR3 contains 13 residues. The CDR3, as DNA: TGTGCCAGCAGACCAAACCATCGGGATGAGCAGTTCTTC. Translation gives CASRPNHRDEQFF.

In this sample, this clonotype turned up many times. The chain recombines TRBV12-3 or TRBV12-4 with TRBJ2-1; 9 bases agree with TRBD1. The trim removed 2 bases at V and 4 bases at J, leaving 3 bases unmatched. The CDR3 spans 15 residues. DNA for the CDR3: TGTGCCAGCAGTTTAACGGGACAGGGATACAATGAGCAGTTCTTC. Its protein is CASSLTGQGYNEQFF.

The rearrangement uses TRBV7-2 and TRBJ2-1; D perhaps matches TRBD2 (5 bases). The germline V gene encodes CDR1 SGHTA and CDR2 FQGNSA. The CDR3 is made up of 17 amino acids. V was cut by 1 base and J by 0 bases, with 13 bases left in between. The CDR3, as DNA: TGTGCCAGCAGCTTAGGGTCTAGCTCTCGCTCCTACAATGAGCAGTTCTTC. Translating gives CASSLGSSSRSYNEQFF.

This clonotype was picked up many times. The chain recombines TRBV20-1 with TRBJ2-1; 9 nucleotides align to TRBD2. CDR1 is DFQATT, CDR2 SNEGSKA, per germline (reference sequence). This CDR3 has 16 residues. Unmatched junction bases numbered 6, after V lost 3 bases and J lost 0 bases. CDR3 loop: CSARGTSGSSYNEQFF. CDR3 DNA: TGCAGTGCTAGGGGAACTAGCGGGTCCTCCTACAATGAGCAGTTCTTC.

The chain joins TRBV21-1 to TRBJ2-1; no DNA check was done on the table's D call, TRBD1. TRBV21-1 is a pseudogene segment. This CDR3 comprises 17 residues. The CDR3 coding sequence is TGTGCCAGCAGCAACCGCGGTGGGACAGGGGACCACAATGAGCAGTTCTTC. Its protein is CASSNRGGTGDHNEQFF.

This chain joins TRBV14 and TRBJ2-2, with D hard to call. The germline gives CDR1 SGHDN, CDR2 FVKESK. The V end lost 3 bases, the J end lost 4 bases, and 9 bases lay between the germline ends. The CDR3 covers 14 residues. The CDR3 region has the DNA TGTGCCAGCAGCCAGCCCTGGGGCACCGGGGAGCTGTTTTTT. Amino acids: CASSQPWGTGELFF.

This clonotype has a handful of counts. The chain has TRBV6-1 and TRBJ2-1; 13 bases map to TRBD2. Per germline, CDR1 MNHNS and CDR2 SASEGT. The CDR3 runs to 14 residues. V lost 6 bases, J lost 10 bases, and 6 bases stayed unmatched. In nucleotides, the CDR3 is TGTGCCAGCAGCAGACTAGCGGGAGGACAGGAGCAGTTCTTC. It translates to CASSRLAGGQEQFF.

The genes are TRBV7-8 and TRBJ2-7; D is unclear. V lost 0 bases and J 2 bases, leaving 8 bases between the germline ends. The germline V gene has CDR1 SGHVS and CDR2 FQNEAQ. This CDR3 spans 14 amino acids. The CDR3 reads CASSLARSAYEQYF. The CDR3 coding sequence is TGTGCCAGCAGCTTAGCCAGGTCCGCCTACGAGCAGTACTTC.

This clonotype was observed many times. V usage is TRBV27 and J usage is TRBJ2-1, with TRBD1 identical over 8 bases. The CDR3 runs to 17 residues. With V trimmed by 2 bases and J by 4 bases, 10 bases remained unmatched. The V gene's germline CDR1 is MNHEY and CDR2 SMNVEV (reference sequence). The CDR3 protein is CASSLQDRAFLYNEQFF. In DNA form, the CDR3 reads TGTGCCAGCAGTTTACAGGACAGGGCATTCCTTTACAATGAGCAGTTCTTC.

This clonotype was picked up many times. The rearrangement uses TRBV5-1 and TRBJ2-7; 7 positions agree with TRBD1. The CDR3 is 14 residues long. J was trimmed by 0 bases and V by 4 bases; bases with no gene match: 4. Germline values: CDR1 SGHRS, CDR2 YFSETQ. The CDR3 bases are TGCGCCAGCAGCAACCGGGACAGCTCCTACGAGCAGTACTTC. Protein product: CASSNRDSSYEQYF.

The gene calls are TRBV30 and TRBJ2-6; D remains unclear. The germline gives CDR1 GTSNPN, CDR2 SVGIG (reference sequence). The germline V and J ends were trimmed by 3 bases and 2 bases, with 8 bases remaining between them. The CDR3 is 14 amino acids. Here the CDR3 reads CAWRITPGANVLTF. The CDR3 nucleotides read TGTGCCTGGAGGATCACTCCTGGGGCCAACGTCCTGACTTTC. Full variable domain (missing parts from reference TRBV30 and TRBJ2-6): SQTIHQWPATLVQPVGSPLSLECTVEGTSNPNLYWYRQAAGRGLQLLFYSVGIGQISSEVPQNLSASRPQDRQFILSSKKLLLSDSGFYLCAWRITPGANVLTFGAGSRLTVL.

This clonotype appeared a few times. V and J are TRBV5-1 and TRBJ2-3; 8 bases agree with TRBD2. In germline, CDR1 is SGHRS, CDR2 YFSETQ. V was pared by 2 bases and J by 1 base, with 6 bases of the junction left unmatched. This CDR3 is 16 amino acids long. CDR3 in amino acids: CASSFRKTSGTDTQYF. As DNA, the CDR3 is TGCGCCAGCAGCTTCCGGAAGACTAGCGGCACAGATACGCAGTATTTT.

This clonotype was observed a handful of times. V gene TRBV28 combines with J gene TRBJ2-1; D is ambiguous. Trimming left V 3 bases short and J 1 base short, with 7 bases between. Germline assignment: CDR1 MDHEN and CDR2 SYDVKM. This CDR3 has 14 residues. CDR3 amino acids: CASSFGLSYNEQFF. Written as DNA, the CDR3 is TGTGCCAGCAGTTTCGGTCTTTCCTACAATGAGCAGTTCTTC.

In its sample, this clonotype was seen a few times. The chain combines TRBV12-3 or TRBV12-4 with TRBJ2-7, with a tentative D call TRBD1 (7 bases). The CDR3 extends over 15 amino acids. V was pared by 2 bases and J by 2 bases, with 13 bases between. The CDR3 spells CASSLRPGGTYEQYF. In DNA, the CDR3 is TGTGCCAGCAGTTTAAGGCCAGGGGGGACCTACGAGCAGTACTTC.

The V and J genes are TRBV24-1 and TRBJ2-1; 10 nucleotides match TRBD2. The trim removed 6 bases at V and 9 bases at J, leaving 4 bases unmatched. Germline CDR1 reads KGHDR; CDR2 reads SFDVKD. This CDR3 has 13 amino acids. CDR3 nucleotides: TGTGCCACCAGTCTAGCGGGAGTAGGTGAGCAGTTCTTC. It specifies CATSLAGVGEQFF.

The chain uses TRBV30 and TRBJ2-5, with TRBD2 matching over 8 bases. V trimming: 2 bases; J trimming: 4 bases; junction bases outside the gene matches: 3. CDR3 length: 13 residues. CDR1 GTSNPN and CDR2 SVGIG come from the germline V gene (reference sequence). In nucleotides, the CDR3 is TGTGCCTGGAGTTTTAGCGGGGCAGAGACCCAGTACTTC. Protein sequence: CAWSFSGAETQYF.

The gene calls are TRBV12-3 or TRBV12-4 and TRBJ1-4, with D unclear. Between the trimmed V and J ends, which lost 6 bases and 6 bases, there was a span of 5 bases. The CDR3 has 11 residues. Here the CDR3 reads CASRRDEKLFF. The CDR3 region has the DNA TGTGCCAGCAGGCGGGATGAAAAACTGTTTTTT.

This chain joins TRBV15 and TRBJ2-1; D is tentatively TRBD1 or TRBD2 (7 bases each). Deletions cut 4 bases from V and 4 bases from J, with 14 bases between. The CDR3 runs 15 residues. Per the germline V gene, CDR1 is LNHNV and CDR2 is YYDKDF (reference sequence). The CDR3 here is CATSTYRGGYNEQFF. As DNA, the CDR3 is TGTGCCACCAGCACCTACAGGGGAGGGTACAATGAGCAGTTCTTC.

The V and J genes are TRBV9 and TRBJ2-2; weak D call: TRBD2 (6 bases). This CDR3 spans 16 amino acids. V was trimmed by 0 bases and J by 2 bases, leaving 11 bases between them. Germline V gene sequence: CDR1 SGDLS, CDR2 YYNGEE. CDR3 sequence reads: CASSVALRDNTGELFF. Written as DNA, the CDR3 is TGTGCCAGCAGCGTAGCTTTGCGGGATAACACCGGGGAGCTGTTTTTT.

In its sample, this clonotype was seen a few times. This chain connects TRBV28 to TRBJ2-1; 7 nucleotides line up with TRBD1. The V and J ends lost 3 bases and 15 bases, in that order; junction bases with no gene match: 5. Germline values: CDR1 MDHEN, CDR2 SYDVKM. The CDR3 sequence is 11 residues long. The CDR3 sequence: CASSLQGGRFF. The CDR3 DNA follows: TGTGCCAGCAGTTTGCAAGGGGGCCGGTTCTTC. The full variable domain, with the rest looked up from reference TRBV28 and TRBJ2-1, is DVKVTQSSRYLVKRTGEKVFLECVQDMDHENMFWYRQDPGLGLRLIYFSYDVKMKEKGDIPEGYSVSREKKERFSLILESASTNQTSMYLCASSLQGGRFFGPGTRLTVL.

This clonotype appeared once. The J gene is TRBJ1-1, the V gene TRBV20-1, with 7 positions matching TRBD1. CDR1 is DFQATT and CDR2 is SNEGSKA in the germline V gene (reference sequence). The CDR3 totals 12 residues. V lost 1 base to trimming and J lost 11 bases; unmatched junction nucleotides: 7. CDR3 in amino acids: CSARAGGSLAFF. The CDR3 nucleotides read TGCAGTGCTAGAGCAGGGGGTTCGTTGGCTTTCTTT.

This clonotype was detected only a few times. The rearrangement uses TRBV19 and TRBJ1-5; no clear D. The germline V gene has CDR1 LNHDA and CDR2 SQIVND (reference sequence). V was cut by 6 bases and J by 0 bases, with 6 bases left in between. This CDR3 is built from 13 residues. For the CDR3, the DNA is TGTGCCAGTAGGGACGGTAGCAATCAGCCCCAGCATTTT. Residues: CASRDGSNQPQHF. Complete variable domain (other parts from reference TRBV19 and TRBJ1-5): DGGITQSPKYLFRKEGQNVTLSCEQNLNHDAMYWYRQDPGQGLRLIYYSQIVNDFQKGDIAEGYSVSREKKESFPLTVTSAQKNPTAFYLCASRDGSNQPQHFGDGTRLSIL.

This chain connects TRBV12-3 or TRBV12-4 to TRBJ2-3; a possible D gene is TRBD2 (5 bases). The CDR3 loop spans 15 amino acids. Between the trimmed V and J ends, which lost 7 bases and 5 bases, there was a span of 19 bases. Written as DNA, the CDR3 is TGTGCCAGCACTGAGGGCCCTAGTCCCTTAGATACGCAGTATTTT. Protein product: CASTEGPSPLDTQYF.

The CDR3 is CAISEFQGTAQHF. The CDR3 region has the DNA TGTGCCATCAGTGAGTTTCAGGGGACAGCCCAGCATTTT. The chain carries TRBV10-3 and TRBJ1-5; 7 bases align to TRBD1. The germline CDR1 and CDR2 sequences are ENHRY and SYGVKD. J gave up 11 bases and V 1 base, and 5 bases lay outside the gene matches. The CDR3 length is 13 residues.